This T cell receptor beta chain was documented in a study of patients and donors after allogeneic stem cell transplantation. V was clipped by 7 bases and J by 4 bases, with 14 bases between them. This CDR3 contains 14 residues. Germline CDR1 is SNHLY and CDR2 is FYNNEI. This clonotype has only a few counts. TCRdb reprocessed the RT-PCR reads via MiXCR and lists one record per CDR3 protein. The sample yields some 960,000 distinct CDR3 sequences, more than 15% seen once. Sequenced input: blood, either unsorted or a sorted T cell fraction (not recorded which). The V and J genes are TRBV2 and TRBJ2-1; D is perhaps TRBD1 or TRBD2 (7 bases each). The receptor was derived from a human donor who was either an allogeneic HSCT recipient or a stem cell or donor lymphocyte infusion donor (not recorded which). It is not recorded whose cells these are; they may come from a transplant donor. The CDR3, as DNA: TGTGCCAGCACGATCAGGGGGGGATACAATGAGCAGTTCTTC. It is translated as CASTIRGGYNEQFF.